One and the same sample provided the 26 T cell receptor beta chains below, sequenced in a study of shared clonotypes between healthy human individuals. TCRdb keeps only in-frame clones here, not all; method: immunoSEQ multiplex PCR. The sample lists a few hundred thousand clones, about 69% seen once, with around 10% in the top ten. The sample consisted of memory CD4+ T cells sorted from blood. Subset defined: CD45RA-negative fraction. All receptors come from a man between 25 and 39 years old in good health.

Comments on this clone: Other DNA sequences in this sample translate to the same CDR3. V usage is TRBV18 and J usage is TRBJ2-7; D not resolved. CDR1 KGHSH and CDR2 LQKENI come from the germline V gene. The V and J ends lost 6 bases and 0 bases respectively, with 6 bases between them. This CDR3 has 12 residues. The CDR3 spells CASSPSSYEQYF. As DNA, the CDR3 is TGTGCCAGCTCGCCTAGCTCCTACGAGCAGTACTTC.

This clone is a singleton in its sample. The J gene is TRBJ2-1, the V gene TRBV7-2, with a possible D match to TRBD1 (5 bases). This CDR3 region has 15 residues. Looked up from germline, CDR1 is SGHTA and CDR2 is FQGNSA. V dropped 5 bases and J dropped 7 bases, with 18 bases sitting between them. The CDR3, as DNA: TGTGCCAGCAGCCTACAATTAGGGGCTGGAAATGAGCAGTTCTTC. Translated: CASSLQLGAGNEQFF.

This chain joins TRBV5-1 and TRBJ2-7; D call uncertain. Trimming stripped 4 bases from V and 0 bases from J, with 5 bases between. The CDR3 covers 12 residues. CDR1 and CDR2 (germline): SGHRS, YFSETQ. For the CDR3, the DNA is TGCGCCAGCAGCCCGCCCTCCTACGAGCAGTACTTC. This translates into CASSPPSYEQYF. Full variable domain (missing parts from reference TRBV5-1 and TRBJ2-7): KAGVTQTPRYLIKTRGQQVTLSCSPISGHRSVSWYQQTPGQGLQFLFEYFSETQRNKGNFPGRFSGRQFSNSRSEMNVSTLELGDSALYLCASSPPSYEQYFGPGTRLTVT.

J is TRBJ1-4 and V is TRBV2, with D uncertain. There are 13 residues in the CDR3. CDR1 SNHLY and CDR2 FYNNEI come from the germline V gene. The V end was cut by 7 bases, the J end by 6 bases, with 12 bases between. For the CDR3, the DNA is TGTGCCAGCAACGCCAGGTCCGATGAAAAACTGTTTTTT. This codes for CASNARSDEKLFF.

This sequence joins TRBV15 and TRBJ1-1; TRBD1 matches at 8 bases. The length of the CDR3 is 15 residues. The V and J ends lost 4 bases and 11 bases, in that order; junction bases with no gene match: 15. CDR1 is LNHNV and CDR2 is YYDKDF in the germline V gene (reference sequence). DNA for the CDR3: TGTGCCACCAGCAAGGAGATACGGATGGACAGGGTGGCTTTCTTT. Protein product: CATSKEIRMDRVAFF.

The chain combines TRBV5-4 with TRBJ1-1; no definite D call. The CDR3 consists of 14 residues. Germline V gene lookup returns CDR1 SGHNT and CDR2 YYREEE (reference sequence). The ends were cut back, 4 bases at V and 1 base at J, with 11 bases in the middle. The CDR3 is CASSPGRENTEAFF. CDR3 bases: TGTGCCAGCAGCCCCGGCCGAGAGAACACTGAAGCTTTCTTT. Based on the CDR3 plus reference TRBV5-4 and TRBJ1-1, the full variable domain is ETGVTQSPTHLIKTRGQQVTLRCSSQSGHNTVSWYQQALGQGPQFIFQYYREEENGRGNFPPRFSGLQFPNYSSELNVNALELDDSALYLCASSPGRENTEAFFGQGTRLTVV.

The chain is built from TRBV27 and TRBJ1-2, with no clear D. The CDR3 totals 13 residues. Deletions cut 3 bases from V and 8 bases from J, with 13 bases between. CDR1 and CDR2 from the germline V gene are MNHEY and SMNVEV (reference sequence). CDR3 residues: CASSFPEGGGYTF. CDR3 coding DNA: TGTGCCAGCAGTTTTCCGGAGGGCGGAGGCTACACCTTC.

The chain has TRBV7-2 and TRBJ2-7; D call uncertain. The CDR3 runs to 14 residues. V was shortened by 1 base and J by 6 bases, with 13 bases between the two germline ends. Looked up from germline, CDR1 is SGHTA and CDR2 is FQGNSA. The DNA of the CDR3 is TGTGCCAGCAGCTTAGTGTTTTCCCCTAGCGAGCAGTACTTC. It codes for CASSLVFSPSEQYF.

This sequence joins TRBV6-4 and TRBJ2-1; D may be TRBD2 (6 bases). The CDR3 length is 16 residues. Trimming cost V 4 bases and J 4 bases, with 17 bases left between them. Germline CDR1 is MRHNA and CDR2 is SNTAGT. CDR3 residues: CASSVEAGSPYNEQFF. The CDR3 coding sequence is TGTGCCAGCAGTGTGGAGGCGGGATCCCCTTACAATGAGCAGTTCTTC.

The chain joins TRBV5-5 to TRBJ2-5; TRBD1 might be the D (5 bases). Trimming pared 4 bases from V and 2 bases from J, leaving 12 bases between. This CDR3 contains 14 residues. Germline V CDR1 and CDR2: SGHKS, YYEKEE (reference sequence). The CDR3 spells CASSGTGSQETQYF. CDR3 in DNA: TGTGCCAGCAGCGGTACAGGATCGCAAGAGACCCAGTACTTC.

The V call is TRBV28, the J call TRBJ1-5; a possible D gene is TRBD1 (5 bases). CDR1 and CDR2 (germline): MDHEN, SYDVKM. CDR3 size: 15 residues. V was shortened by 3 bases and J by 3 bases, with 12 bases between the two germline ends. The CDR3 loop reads CASSFTGRFNQPQHF. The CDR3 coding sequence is TGTGCCAGCAGTTTTACAGGACGGTTCAATCAGCCCCAGCATTTT.

The CDR3: CASSFRSGEAFF. CDR3 nucleotide sequence: TGTGCCAGTAGTTTCCGGTCAGGTGAAGCTTTCTTT. The rearrangement joins TRBV19 to TRBJ1-1; D is unresolved. V was clipped by 5 bases and J by 7 bases, with 11 bases between them. CDR3 size: 12 residues. Looked up from germline, CDR1 is LNHDA and CDR2 is SQIVND (reference sequence).

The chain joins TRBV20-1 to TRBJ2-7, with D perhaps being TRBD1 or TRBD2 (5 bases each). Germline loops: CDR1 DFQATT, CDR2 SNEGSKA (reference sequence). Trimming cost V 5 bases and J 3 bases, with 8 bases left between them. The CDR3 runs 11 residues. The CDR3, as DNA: TGCAGTGCTCGAGGGGACTACGAGCAGTACTTC. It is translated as CSARGDYEQYF.

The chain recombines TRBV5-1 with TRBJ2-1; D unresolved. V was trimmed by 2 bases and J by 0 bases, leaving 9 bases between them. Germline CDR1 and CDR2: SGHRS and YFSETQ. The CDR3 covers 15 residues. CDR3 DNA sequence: TGCGCCAGCAGCTTTAGCTTAAGCTCCTACAATGAGCAGTTCTTC. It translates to CASSFSLSSYNEQFF.

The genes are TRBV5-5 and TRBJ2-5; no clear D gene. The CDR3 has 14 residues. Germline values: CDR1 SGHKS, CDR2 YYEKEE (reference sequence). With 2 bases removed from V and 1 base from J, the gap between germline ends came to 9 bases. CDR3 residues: CASSLGSTQETQYF. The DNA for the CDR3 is TGTGCCAGCAGCTTAGGAAGTACCCAAGAGACCCAGTACTTC.

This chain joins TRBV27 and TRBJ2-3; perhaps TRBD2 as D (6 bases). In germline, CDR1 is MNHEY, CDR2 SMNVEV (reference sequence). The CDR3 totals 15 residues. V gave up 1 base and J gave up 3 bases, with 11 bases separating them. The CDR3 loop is CASSLLGEVTDTQYF. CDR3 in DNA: TGTGCCAGCAGTTTATTGGGGGAGGTGACAGATACGCAGTATTTT.

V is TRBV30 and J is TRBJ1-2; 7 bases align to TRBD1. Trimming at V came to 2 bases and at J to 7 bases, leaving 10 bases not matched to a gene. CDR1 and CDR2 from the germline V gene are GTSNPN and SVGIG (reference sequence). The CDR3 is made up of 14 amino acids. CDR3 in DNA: TGTGCCTGGAGTACCACAGGGGTAGGGGGTGGCTACACCTTC. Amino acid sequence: CAWSTTGVGGGYTF.

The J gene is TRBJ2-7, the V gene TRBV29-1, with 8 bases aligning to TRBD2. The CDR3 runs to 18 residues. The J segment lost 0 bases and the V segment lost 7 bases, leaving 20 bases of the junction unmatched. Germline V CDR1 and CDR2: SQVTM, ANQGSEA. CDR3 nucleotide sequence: TGCAGCGGGCGAGGGCAGCGGGCCAGCGGGGGTGGCTCCTACGAGCAGTACTTC. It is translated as CSGRGQRASGGGSYEQYF.

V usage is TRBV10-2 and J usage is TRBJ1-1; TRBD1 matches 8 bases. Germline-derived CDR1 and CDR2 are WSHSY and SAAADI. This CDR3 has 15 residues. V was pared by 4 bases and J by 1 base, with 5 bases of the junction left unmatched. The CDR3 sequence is CASSGQGRANTEAFF. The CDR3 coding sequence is TGCGCCAGCAGTGGACAGGGGCGGGCGAACACTGAAGCTTTCTTT.

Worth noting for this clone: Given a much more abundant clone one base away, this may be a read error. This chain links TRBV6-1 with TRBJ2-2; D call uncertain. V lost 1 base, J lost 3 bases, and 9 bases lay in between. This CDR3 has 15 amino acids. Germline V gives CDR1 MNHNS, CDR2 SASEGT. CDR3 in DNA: TGTGCCAGCAGTGAAGTGTGGTCTCACACCGGGGAGCTGTTTTTT. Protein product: CASSEVWSHTGELFF.

This chain's CDR3 is CASSLDGAGTDTQYF. CDR3 DNA sequence: TGTGCCAGCAGTCTTGACGGGGCGGGGACAGATACGCAGTATTTT. The V gene is TRBV6-5, the J gene TRBJ2-3; a weak D match, TRBD2 (6 bases). The CDR3 extends over 15 amino acids. CDR1 is MNHEY and CDR2 is SVGAGI in the germline V gene. Trimming cost V 5 bases and J 3 bases, with 15 bases left between them.

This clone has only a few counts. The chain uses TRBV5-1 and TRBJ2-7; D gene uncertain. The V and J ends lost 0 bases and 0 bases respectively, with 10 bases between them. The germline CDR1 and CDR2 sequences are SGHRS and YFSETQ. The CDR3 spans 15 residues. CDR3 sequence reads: CASSLAISSSYEQYF. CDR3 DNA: TGCGCCAGCAGCTTGGCGATCTCAAGCTCCTACGAGCAGTACTTC. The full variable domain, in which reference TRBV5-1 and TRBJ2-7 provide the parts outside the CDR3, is KAGVTQTPRYLIKTRGQQVTLSCSPISGHRSVSWYQQTPGQGLQFLFEYFSETQRNKGNFPGRFSGRQFSNSRSEMNVSTLELGDSALYLCASSLAISSSYEQYFGPGTRLTVT.

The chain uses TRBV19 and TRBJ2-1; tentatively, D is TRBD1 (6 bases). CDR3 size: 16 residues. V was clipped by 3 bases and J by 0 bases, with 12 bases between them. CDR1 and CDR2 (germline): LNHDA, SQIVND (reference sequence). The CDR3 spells CASSIPLGASYNEQFF. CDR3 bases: TGTGCCAGTAGTATTCCCTTGGGGGCCTCCTACAATGAGCAGTTCTTC.

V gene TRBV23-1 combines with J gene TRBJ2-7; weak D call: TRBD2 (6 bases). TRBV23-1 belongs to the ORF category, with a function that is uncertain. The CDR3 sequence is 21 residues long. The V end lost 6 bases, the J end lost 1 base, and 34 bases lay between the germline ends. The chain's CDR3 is CASRTLRTGVPGEAPSYEQYF. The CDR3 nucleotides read TGCGCCAGCAGAACACTTAGGACGGGGGTACCCGGGGAGGCCCCTTCCTACGAGCAGTACTTC.

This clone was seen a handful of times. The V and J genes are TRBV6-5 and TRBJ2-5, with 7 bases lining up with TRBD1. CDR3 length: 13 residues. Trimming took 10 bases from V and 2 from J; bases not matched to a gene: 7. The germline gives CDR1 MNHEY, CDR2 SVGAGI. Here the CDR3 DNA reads TGTGCCACAAACCGGGACAGACAAGAGACCCAGTACTTC. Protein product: CATNRDRQETQYF.

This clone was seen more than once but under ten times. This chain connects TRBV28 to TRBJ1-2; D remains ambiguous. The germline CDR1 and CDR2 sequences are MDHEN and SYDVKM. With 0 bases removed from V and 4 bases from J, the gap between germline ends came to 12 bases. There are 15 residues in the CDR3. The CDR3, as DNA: TGTGCCAGCAGTTTATGGGGTCAGCGACGCTATGGCTACACCTTC. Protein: CASSLWGQRRYGYTF.